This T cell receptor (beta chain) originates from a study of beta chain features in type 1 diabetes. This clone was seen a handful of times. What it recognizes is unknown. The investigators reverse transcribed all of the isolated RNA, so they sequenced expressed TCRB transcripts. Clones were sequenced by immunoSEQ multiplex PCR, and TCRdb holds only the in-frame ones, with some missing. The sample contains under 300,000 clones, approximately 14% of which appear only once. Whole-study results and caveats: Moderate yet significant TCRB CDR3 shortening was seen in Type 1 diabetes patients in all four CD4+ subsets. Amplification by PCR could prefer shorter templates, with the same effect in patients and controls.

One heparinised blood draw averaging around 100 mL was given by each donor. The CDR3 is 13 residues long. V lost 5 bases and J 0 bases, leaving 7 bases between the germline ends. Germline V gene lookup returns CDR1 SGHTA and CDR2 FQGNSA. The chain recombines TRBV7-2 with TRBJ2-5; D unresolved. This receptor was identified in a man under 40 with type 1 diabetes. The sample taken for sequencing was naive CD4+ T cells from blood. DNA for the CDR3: TGTGCCAGCAGCCTTTCGTACCAAGAGACCCAGTACTTC. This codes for CASSLSYQETQYF.